Below, 30 T cell receptor beta chains from the same sample are listed, as sequenced in a study of blood T cell repertoires in COVID-19. The repertoire was sequenced with immunoSEQ multiplex PCR; TCRdb's copy has only in-frame clones and lacks some. Of 160,000 or so clones in the sample, roughly four fifths were seen once. The sequenced sample consisted of peripheral blood. These receptors were collected from a man in his fifties or sixties with active or convalescent COVID-19.

The V gene is TRBV7-2, the J gene TRBJ1-6; D is uncertain. Trimming stripped 4 bases from V and 4 bases from J, with 11 bases between. CDR1 is SGHTA and CDR2 is FQGNSA in the germline V gene. The CDR3 is made up of 15 amino acids. The CDR3 sequence: CASSSGVSYNSPLHF. The CDR3 DNA follows: TGTGCCAGCAGCTCCGGAGTATCATATAATTCACCCCTCCACTTT. The full variable domain, rest sourced from reference TRBV7-2 and TRBJ1-6, is GAGVSQSPSNKVTEKGKDVELRCDPISGHTALYWYRQSLGQGLEFLIYFQGNSAPDKSGLPSDRFSAERTGGSVSTLTIQRTQQEDSAVYLCASSSGVSYNSPLHFGNGTRLTVT.

The V and J genes are TRBV6-5 and TRBJ2-7; no clear D. Germline CDR1 and CDR2: MNHEY and SVGAGI. V lost 6 bases and J 1 base, leaving 7 bases between the germline ends. The CDR3 extends over 12 amino acids. Written as DNA, the CDR3 is TGTGCCAGCAGGCAGGTTTCCTACGAGCAGTACTTC. It is translated as CASRQVSYEQYF.

The rearrangement uses TRBV5-1 and TRBJ1-4, with D perhaps TRBD1 (6 bases). The germline CDR1 and CDR2 sequences are SGHRS and YFSETQ. The CDR3 has 13 residues. Deletions cut 4 bases from V and 8 bases from J, with 12 bases between. CDR3 nucleotide sequence: TGCGCCAGCAGCCCACAGGGTTTCGAAAAACTGTTTTTT. Encoded protein: CASSPQGFEKLFF. The variable domain in full, completed from reference TRBV5-1 and TRBJ1-4, reads KAGVTQTPRYLIKTRGQQVTLSCSPISGHRSVSWYQQTPGQGLQFLFEYFSETQRNKGNFPGRFSGRQFSNSRSEMNVSTLELGDSALYLCASSPQGFEKLFFGSGTQLSVL.

The chain combines TRBV9 with TRBJ2-3, with 8 bases identical to TRBD1. The CDR3 covers 15 residues. Per the germline V gene, CDR1 is SGDLS and CDR2 is YYNGEE. V gave up 1 base and J gave up 5 bases; unmatched junction bases: 6. Here the CDR3 DNA reads TGTGCCAGCAGCGTACAGGGGGCCAGCGGAGATACGCAGTATTTT. It encodes CASSVQGASGDTQYF.

CDR3 loop: CASSQDLGTGAVYEQYF. The DNA for the CDR3 is TGCGCCAGCAGCCAGGACCTAGGGACAGGGGCCGTCTACGAGCAGTACTTC. This chain joins TRBV4-1 and TRBJ2-7; 10 nucleotides line up with TRBD1. V was clipped by 3 bases and J by 3 bases; unmatched bases: 11. CDR1 is MGHRA and CDR2 is YSYEKL in the germline V gene. This CDR3 contains 17 residues.

In its sample, this clone was seen once. This chain joins TRBV2 and TRBJ1-3; D is unresolved. This CDR3 region has 14 residues. V was clipped by 4 bases and J by 4 bases, with 11 bases between them. Germline CDR1 reads SNHLY; CDR2 reads FYNNEI. CDR3 coding DNA: TGTGCCAGCAGTGTTTCGCAGAGGGGAAACACCATATATTTT. Amino acid sequence: CASSVSQRGNTIYF.

This chain uses TRBV21-1 with TRBJ2-1; the tabulated D call, TRBD1, remains unverified against the DNA. TRBV21-1 is reported as a pseudogene. There are 14 residues in the CDR3. CDR3 in amino acids: CASTEGAHSNEQFF. CDR3 coding DNA: TGTGCCAGCACCGAGGGGGCGCATAGCAATGAGCAGTTCTTC.

The chain has TRBV2 and TRBJ1-1; 11 bases align to TRBD1. This CDR3 contains 16 residues. V was clipped by 8 bases and J by 6 bases; unmatched bases: 14. Germline CDR1 and CDR2: SNHLY and FYNNEI. The CDR3 region has the DNA TGTGCCAGCGGGGACAGGGGGATAAAGGGAATGGCTGAAGCTTTCTTT. The encoded protein is CASGDRGIKGMAEAFF.

The rearrangement joins TRBV5-5 to TRBJ1-1; D gene uncertain. Trimming cost V 1 base and J 1 base, with 11 bases left between them. The CDR3 extends over 15 amino acids. In germline, CDR1 is SGHKS, CDR2 YYEKEE (reference sequence). CDR3 protein: CASSLLWAGNTEAFF. DNA for the CDR3: TGTGCCAGCAGCTTGTTGTGGGCGGGGAACACTGAAGCTTTCTTT.

The CDR3: CASTPIAGAPYEQYF. The CDR3 region has the DNA TGCGCCAGCACCCCCATAGCGGGAGCCCCCTACGAGCAGTACTTC. The chain is built from TRBV5-1 and TRBJ2-7, with 9 bases fitting TRBD2. V shed 6 bases and J 2 bases; nucleotides not matched to a gene: 9. The CDR3 covers 15 residues. Germline V CDR1 and CDR2: SGHRS, YFSETQ.

To note about this clone: Additional DNA sequences in this sample encode the identical CDR3. The V and J genes are TRBV11-2 and TRBJ1-1, with D possibly being TRBD1 (6 bases). The CDR3 has 13 amino acids. Trimming pared 3 bases from V and 2 bases from J, leaving 7 bases between. CDR1 is SGHAT, CDR2 FQNNGV, per germline. The CDR3 protein is CASSLDRNTEAFF. CDR3 DNA sequence: TGTGCCAGCAGCTTGGACAGAAACACTGAAGCTTTCTTT.

The genes are TRBV24-1 and TRBJ1-5; D is ambiguous. This CDR3 has 13 amino acids. From germline, CDR1 is KGHDR and CDR2 SFDVKD. The V and J ends lost 6 bases and 2 bases respectively, with 7 bases between them. The CDR3 protein is CATSPGGNQPQHF. The CDR3 DNA sequence: TGTGCCACCAGTCCCGGGGGCAATCAGCCCCAGCATTTT.

V and J are TRBV15 and TRBJ2-3; weak D call: TRBD2 (5 bases). CDR1 is LNHNV and CDR2 is YYDKDF in the germline V gene (reference sequence). CDR3 size: 19 residues. V lost 0 bases, J lost 4 bases, and 23 bases lay in between. For the CDR3, the DNA is TGTGCCACCAGCAGAGATCCTCCGGCTAGCCGAACTCGGGCAGATACGCAGTATTTT. This sequence encodes CATSRDPPASRTRADTQYF.

J is TRBJ2-3 and V is TRBV4-1; 11 nucleotides align to TRBD2. This CDR3 comprises 19 residues. The ends lost 0 bases at V and 4 bases at J; junction bases unmatched: 12. Per the germline V gene, CDR1 is MGHRA and CDR2 is YSYEKL. CDR3: CASSQDWLAGGPTADTQYF. CDR3 coding DNA: TGCGCCAGCAGCCAAGATTGGCTAGCGGGAGGCCCTACCGCAGATACGCAGTATTTT.

The CDR3 reads CASSFSGGNYGYTF. In DNA, the CDR3 is TGTGCCAGCAGTTTCTCGGGAGGGAACTATGGCTACACCTTC. The V gene is TRBV28, the J gene TRBJ1-2, with no clear D. Trimming cost V 3 bases and J 2 bases, with 10 bases left between them. Per the germline V gene, CDR1 is MDHEN and CDR2 is SYDVKM. The CDR3 length is 14 residues.

The chain links TRBV7-2 to TRBJ1-1; no reliable D call. Germline values: CDR1 SGHTA, CDR2 FQGNSA. This CDR3 spans 13 amino acids. V lost 2 bases, J lost 1 base, and 5 bases lay in between. The CDR3 here is CASSLRGNTEAFF. In DNA form, the CDR3 reads TGTGCCAGCAGCTTACGAGGGAACACTGAAGCTTTCTTT.

This chain links TRBV6-5 with TRBJ2-2; D ambiguous. The V gene lost 9 bases and the J gene lost 1 base, with 15 bases spanning the gap. The germline gives CDR1 MNHEY, CDR2 SVGAGI. The CDR3 extends over 15 amino acids. DNA of the CDR3: TGTGCCAGAAAATCTAGGAGTATGAACACCGGGGAGCTGTTTTTT. Protein product: CARKSRSMNTGELFF.

The genes are TRBV11-2 and TRBJ2-7; no clear D. The CDR3 spans 14 residues. Trimming pared 2 bases from V and 1 base from J, leaving 9 bases between. Germline loops: CDR1 SGHAT, CDR2 FQNNGV. The CDR3 protein is CASSLMQASYEQYF. CDR3 nucleotides: TGTGCCAGCAGCTTAATGCAGGCTTCCTACGAGCAGTACTTC.

The J gene is TRBJ2-6, the V gene TRBV19; TRBD2 aligns across 8 bases. With 9 bases clipped from V and 0 bases from J, the junction kept 7 bases outside the gene matches. CDR3 size: 16 residues. The germline V gene has CDR1 LNHDA and CDR2 SQIVND (reference sequence). Here the CDR3 DNA reads TGTGCCAGCTCACTAGCGGACGCCTCTGGGGCCAACGTCCTGACTTTC. It encodes CASSLADASGANVLTF.

This clone occurred a few times. J is TRBJ1-2 and V is TRBV5-1, with D tentatively TRBD1 (6 bases). Germline V gene sequence: CDR1 SGHRS, CDR2 YFSETQ. The CDR3 covers 14 residues. Trimming shortened V by 0 bases and J by 5 bases, and 11 bases separated the two germline ends. CDR3: CASSLGDRSYGYTF. The CDR3, as DNA: TGCGCCAGCAGCTTGGGAGACAGGTCGTATGGCTACACCTTC. Filled out from reference TRBV5-1 and TRBJ1-2, the complete variable domain reads KAGVTQTPRYLIKTRGQQVTLSCSPISGHRSVSWYQQTPGQGLQFLFEYFSETQRNKGNFPGRFSGRQFSNSRSEMNVSTLELGDSALYLCASSLGDRSYGYTFGSGTRLTVV.

This clone has just one count. The chain employs TRBV7-8 and TRBJ2-3, with D possibly being TRBD2 (6 bases). CDR1 is SGHVS, CDR2 FQNEAQ, per germline. V was cut by 8 bases and J by 2 bases, with 17 bases left in between. This CDR3 spans 15 amino acids. CDR3 sequence (DNA): TGTGCCAGCGGAGGCGGGACCGCGTCCACAGATACGCAGTATTTT. Protein: CASGGGTASTDTQYF.

The chain uses TRBV9 and TRBJ1-3; D ambiguous. Germline lookup yields CDR1 SGDLS and CDR2 YYNGEE. V dropped 3 bases and J dropped 0 bases, with 13 bases sitting between them. The CDR3 is made up of 16 amino acids. In nucleotides, the CDR3 is TGTGCCAGCAGCGCTCTCCATGAGGTCTCTGGAAACACCATATATTTT. As protein: CASSALHEVSGNTIYF.

The chain couples TRBV28 to TRBJ1-2, with D maybe TRBD1 (5 bases). The CDR3 has 14 amino acids. V lost 3 bases and J lost 8, with 16 bases in between. CDR1 and CDR2 (germline): MDHEN, SYDVKM. CDR3 nucleotides: TGTGCCAGCAGTTTGGGGGGGAGAGGGCACGGCTACACCTTC. Translation gives CASSLGGRGHGYTF.

The V and J genes are TRBV5-1 and TRBJ2-2, with 9 positions matching TRBD1. The CDR3 totals 17 residues. J lost 1 base, V lost 0 bases, and 4 bases had no gene match. CDR1 and CDR2 (germline): SGHRS, YFSETQ. The chain's CDR3 is CASSLALTGGNTGELFF. In DNA, the CDR3 is TGCGCCAGCAGCTTGGCCCTGACAGGGGGGAACACCGGGGAGCTGTTTTTT.

V and J are TRBV19 and TRBJ2-1; 10 bases fit TRBD1. V was clipped by 4 bases and J by 5 bases; unmatched bases: 14. There are 18 residues in the CDR3. The V gene's germline CDR1 is LNHDA and CDR2 SQIVND (reference sequence). CDR3: CASSSAGQGLTGHNEQFF. In nucleotides, the CDR3 is TGTGCCAGTAGTAGCGCGGGACAGGGGCTGACAGGACACAATGAGCAGTTCTTC. Full variable domain (remainder filled in from reference TRBV19 and TRBJ2-1): DGGITQSPKYLFRKEGQNVTLSCEQNLNHDAMYWYRQDPGQGLRLIYYSQIVNDFQKGDIAEGYSVSREKKESFPLTVTSAQKNPTAFYLCASSSAGQGLTGHNEQFFGPGTRLTVL.

The chain joins TRBV6-5 to TRBJ2-3; TRBD1 matches 9 bases. The trim removed 7 bases at V and 0 bases at J, leaving 5 bases unmatched. The germline V gene encodes CDR1 MNHEY and CDR2 SVGAGI. The CDR3 spans 15 residues. The CDR3, as DNA: TGTGCCAGCAAGGGACAGGGCTCTAGCACAGATACGCAGTATTTT. Translated: CASKGQGSSTDTQYF.

The chain combines TRBV19 with TRBJ1-6; TRBD1 aligns across 7 bases. The V gene's germline CDR1 is LNHDA and CDR2 SQIVND (reference sequence). The CDR3 spans 14 residues. Germline trimming cut 8 bases from V and 7 bases from J; bases unmatched to any gene: 8. CDR3 residues: CASRRTGLNSPLHF. The CDR3 coding sequence is TGTGCCAGTCGACGGACAGGATTAAATTCACCCCTCCACTTT.

The V gene is TRBV29-1, the J gene TRBJ1-1; D remains unclear. This CDR3 region has 11 residues. Per germline, CDR1 SQVTM and CDR2 ANQGSEA. V was trimmed by 4 bases and J by 7 bases, leaving 10 bases between them. DNA for the CDR3: TGCAGCGTTGGCTATAGCGGTGAAGCTTTCTTT. This translates into CSVGYSGEAFF.

The rearrangement links TRBV16 to TRBJ1-2, with TRBD1 matching over 7 bases. The germline V gene has CDR1 KGHSY and CDR2 FQNENV. V trimming: 4 bases; J trimming: 5 bases; junction bases outside the gene matches: 1. CDR3 size: 12 residues. CDR3: CASSPQGYGYTF. CDR3 nucleotide sequence: TGTGCCAGCAGCCCACAGGGGTATGGCTACACCTTC.

This clone has only one observation. This chain connects TRBV6-6 to TRBJ2-3, with TRBD2 identical over 11 bases. Trimming at V came to 5 bases and at J to 5 bases, leaving 6 bases not matched to a gene. This CDR3 comprises 15 residues. The germline V gene encodes CDR1 MNHNY and CDR2 SVGAGI (reference sequence). The CDR3 loop is CASSQTSGARDTQYF. CDR3 in DNA: TGTGCCAGCAGTCAGACTAGCGGGGCGAGAGATACGCAGTATTTT.